This entry features one T cell receptor (beta chain) sequence. The antigen is not known. This sample is part of a study of Ad26.COV2.S vaccination and SARS-CoV-2 variants. About the research overall: Ad26.COV2.S shots went into the muscle once or twice, 56 days apart. Overall study findings and caveats: The TCR breadth and depth analyses may have produced an underestimate of total T cell responses.

CDR3 length: 15 residues. CDR1 and CDR2 (germline): SGHRS, YFSETQ. V dropped 5 bases and J dropped 3 bases, with 12 bases sitting between them. Described treatment: around 19 received Ad26.COV2.S at low or high dose, single or two shots; 5 received placebo; per-sample allocation not given. Samples came from day 63 after the first vaccine or placebo injection. Based in Boston, the donor was an adult of 18-55 years. TCRdb's table, derived via immunoSEQ multiplex PCR, lists solely in-frame clones and lacks some. The repertoire has around 450,000 clones, 75% to 90% of them found once; the top ten carry around 2.5%.

Sample: peripheral blood, taken in a trial of Ad26.COV2.S vaccine versus placebo. The V call is TRBV5-1, the J call TRBJ1-6, with a possible D match to TRBD1 (6 bases). The TCR comes from a person between 18 and 59 years old who received the Ad26.COV2.S COVID-19 vaccine or a placebo. Here the CDR3 DNA reads TGCGCCAGCAGTGACGAAGGGGGCTATAATTCACCCCTCCACTTT. Protein product: CASSDEGGYNSPLHF.